This TCR beta chain was recorded in a study of T cell changes during pregnancy in multiple sclerosis. Only in-frame clones appear in the TCRdb table, and some are missing; sequencing was by immunoSEQ multiplex PCR. The sample shows approximately 29,000 clones, about 89% of them seen only once. The CDR3 extends over 16 amino acids. Germline V gene sequence: CDR1 LGHNA, CDR2 YNFKEQ. Trimming removed 1 base from V and 5 bases from J; junction bases left unmatched: 9. V usage is TRBV4-2 and J usage is TRBJ2-5; 8 bases align to TRBD1. The material was CD8+ T cells from peripheral blood mononuclear cells, obtained before pregnancy. This TCR was sampled from a female donor with multiple sclerosis, enrolled in a pregnancy study. CDR3 in amino acids: CASSQVDRGFSETQYF. CDR3 nucleotide sequence: TGTGCCAGCAGCCAAGTTGACAGGGGTTTTTCGGAGACCCAGTACTTC.